This T cell receptor beta chain emerged from a study of T cell responses to AZD1222 COVID-19 vaccine. Method: immunoSEQ multiplex PCR; TCRdb's copy keeps in-frame clones and lacks some. The profile shows roughly 170,000 clones, about 89% of them singletons. Notes on this clone: Its antigen is currently unknown.

Broader study findings: Most donors were white British, females outnumbered males, and clonal diversity was possibly underestimated. Baseline seropositivity characterized only 5 or 6 AZD1222 recipients.

The CDR3 spans 13 residues. CDR1 and CDR2 (germline): SQVTM, ANQGSEA. The V end was cut by 4 bases, the J end by 0 bases, with 9 bases between. The sample was peripheral blood, taken on day 0 of AZD1222 vaccination. The sequence was obtained from an adult in good health. The V gene is TRBV29-1, the J gene TRBJ1-1; weak D call: TRBD1 (6 bases). The CDR3 DNA sequence: TGCAGCGTTGGTCAGGGGTTGAACACTGAAGCTTTCTTT. Its protein is CSVGQGLNTEAFF.